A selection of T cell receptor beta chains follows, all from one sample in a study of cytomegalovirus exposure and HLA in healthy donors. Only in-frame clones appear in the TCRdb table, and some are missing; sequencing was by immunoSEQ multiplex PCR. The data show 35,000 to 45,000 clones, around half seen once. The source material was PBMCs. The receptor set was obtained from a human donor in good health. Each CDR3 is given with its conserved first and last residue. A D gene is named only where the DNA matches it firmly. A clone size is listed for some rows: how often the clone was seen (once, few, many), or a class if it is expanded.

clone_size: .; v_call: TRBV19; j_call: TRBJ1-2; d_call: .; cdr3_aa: CASTGYNYGYTF; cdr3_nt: TGTGCCAGTACAGGGTATAACTATGGCTACACCTTC
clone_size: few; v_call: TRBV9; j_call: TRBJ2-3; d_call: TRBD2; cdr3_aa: CASNLNPGLGGADTQYF; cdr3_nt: TGTGCCAGCAACCTTAATCCGGGACTAGGGGGAGCAGATACGCAGTATTTT
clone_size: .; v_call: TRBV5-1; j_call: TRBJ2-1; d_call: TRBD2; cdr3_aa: CASSLDGGGSYNEQFF; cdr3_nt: TGCGCCAGCAGCTTGGATGGCGGGGGCTCCTACAATGAGCAGTTCTTC
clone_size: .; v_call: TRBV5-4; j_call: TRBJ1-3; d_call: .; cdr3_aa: CASSVSGNTIYF; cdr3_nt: TGTGCCAGCAGCGTCTCCGGAAACACCATATATTTT
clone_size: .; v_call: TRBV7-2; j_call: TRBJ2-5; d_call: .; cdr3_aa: CASSLNQQETQYF; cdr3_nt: TGTGCCAGCAGCTTAAATCAGCAAGAGACCCAGTACTTC
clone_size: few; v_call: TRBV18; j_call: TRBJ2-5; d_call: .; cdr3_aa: CASSPPGALVTQYF; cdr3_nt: TGTGCCAGCTCACCACCGGGGGCTTTAGTGACCCAGTACTTC
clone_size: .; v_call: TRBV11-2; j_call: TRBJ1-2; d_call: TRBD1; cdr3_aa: CASRRNTGDGFYGYTF; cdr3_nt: TGTGCCAGCAGGAGAAATACAGGGGATGGTTTCTATGGCTACACCTTC
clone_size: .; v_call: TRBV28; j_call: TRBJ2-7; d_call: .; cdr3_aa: CASSLSPQGSHAAVQYF; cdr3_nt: TGTGCCAGCAGTTTATCCCCGCAGGGGTCGCACGCGGCAGTGCAGTACTTC
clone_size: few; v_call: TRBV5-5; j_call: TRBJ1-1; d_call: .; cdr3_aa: CASRPQGNAEAFF; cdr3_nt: TGTGCCAGCAGACCTCAGGGGAACGCTGAAGCTTTCTTT
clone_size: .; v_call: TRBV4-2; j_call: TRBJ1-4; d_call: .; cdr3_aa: CASSQEEGKLFF; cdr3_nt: TGTGCCAGCAGCCAAGAGGAGGGAAAACTGTTTTTT
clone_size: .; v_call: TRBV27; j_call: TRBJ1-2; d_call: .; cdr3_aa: CASSTYGQQGSNYGYTF; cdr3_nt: TGTGCCAGCAGTACCTACGGACAGCAAGGATCCAACTATGGCTACACCTTC
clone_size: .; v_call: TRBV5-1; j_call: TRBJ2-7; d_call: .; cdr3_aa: CASSSQGAYEQYF; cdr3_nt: TGCGCCAGCAGCTCACAGGGTGCCTACGAGCAGTACTTC
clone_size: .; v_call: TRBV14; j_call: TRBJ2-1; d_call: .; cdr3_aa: CASSQNRVGQFF; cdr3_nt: TGTGCCAGCAGCCAAAACAGGGTCGGGCAGTTCTTC
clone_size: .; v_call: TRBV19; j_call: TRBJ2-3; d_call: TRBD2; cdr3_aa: CATQGLAGARDTQYF; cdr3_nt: TGTGCCACGCAGGGACTAGCGGGAGCTCGAGATACGCAGTATTTT
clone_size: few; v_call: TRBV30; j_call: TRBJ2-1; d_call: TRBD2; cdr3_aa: CAWILADGGGEQFF; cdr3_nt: TGTGCCTGGATACTAGCGGATGGTGGGGGTGAGCAGTTCTTC
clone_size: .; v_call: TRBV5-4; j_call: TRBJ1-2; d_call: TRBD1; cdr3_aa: CASSGQGTYGYTF; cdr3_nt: TGTGCCAGCAGCGGACAGGGGACCTATGGCTACACCTTC
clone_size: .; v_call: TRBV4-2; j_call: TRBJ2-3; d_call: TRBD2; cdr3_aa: CASSQDPGGGGTDTQYF; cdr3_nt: TGTGCCAGCAGCCAAGACCCAGGCGGGGGGGGCACAGATACGCAGTATTTT
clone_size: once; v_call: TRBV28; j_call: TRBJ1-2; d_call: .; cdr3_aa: CASSTQGYYGYTF; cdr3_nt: TGTGCCAGCAGTACACAGGGATACTATGGCTACACCTTC
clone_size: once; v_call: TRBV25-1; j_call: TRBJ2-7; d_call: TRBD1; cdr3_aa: CASSEPGTGGHEQYF; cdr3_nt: TGTGCCAGCAGTGAACCCGGGACAGGGGGCCACGAGCAGTACTTC
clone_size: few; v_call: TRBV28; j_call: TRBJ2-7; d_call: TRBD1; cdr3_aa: CATYRGQGIYEQYF; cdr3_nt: TGTGCCACCTACCGGGGACAGGGAATTTACGAGCAGTACTTC
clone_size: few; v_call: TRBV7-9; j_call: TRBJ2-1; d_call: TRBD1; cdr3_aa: CASSLWAGTGNEQFF; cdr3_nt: TGTGCCAGCAGCTTATGGGCCGGGACAGGGAATGAGCAGTTCTTC
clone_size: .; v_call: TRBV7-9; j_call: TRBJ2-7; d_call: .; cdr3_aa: CASSLVGSHSYEQYF; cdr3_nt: TGTGCCAGCAGCTTAGTAGGCTCGCACAGCTACGAGCAGTACTTC
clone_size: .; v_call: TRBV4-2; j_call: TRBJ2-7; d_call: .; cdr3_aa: CASSQGAGKGNEQYF; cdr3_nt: TGTGCCAGCAGCCAAGGGGCGGGAAAGGGAAACGAGCAGTACTTC
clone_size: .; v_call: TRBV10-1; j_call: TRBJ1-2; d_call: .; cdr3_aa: CASRPGYEAGYTF; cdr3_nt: TGCGCCAGCAGGCCGGGATATGAGGCTGGCTACACCTTC
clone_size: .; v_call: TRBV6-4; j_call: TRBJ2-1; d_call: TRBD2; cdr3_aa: CASSDGTRDSNEQFF; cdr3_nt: TGTGCCAGCAGTGACGGGACTAGGGACTCCAATGAGCAGTTCTTC
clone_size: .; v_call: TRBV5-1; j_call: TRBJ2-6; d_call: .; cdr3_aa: CASSTYPGASGANVLTF; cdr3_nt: TGCGCCAGCAGCACGTATCCAGGGGCCTCTGGGGCCAACGTCCTGACTTTC
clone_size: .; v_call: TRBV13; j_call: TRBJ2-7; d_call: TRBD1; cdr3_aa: CASAAQGTRSYEQYF; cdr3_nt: TGTGCCAGCGCCGCACAGGGGACCCGTTCCTACGAGCAGTACTTC
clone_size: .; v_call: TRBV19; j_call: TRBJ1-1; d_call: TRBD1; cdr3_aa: CASSRQGALDTEAFF; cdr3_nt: TGTGCCAGTAGTAGACAGGGGGCGCTGGACACTGAAGCTTTCTTT
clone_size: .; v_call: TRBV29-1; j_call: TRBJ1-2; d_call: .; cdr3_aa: CSAHPGGPYGYTF; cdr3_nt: TGCAGCGCCCACCCGGGGGGTCCCTATGGCTACACCTTC
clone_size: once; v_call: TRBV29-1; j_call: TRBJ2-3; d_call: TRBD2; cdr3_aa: CSVEAQSGTRDADTQYF; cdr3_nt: TGCAGCGTTGAAGCCCAGAGCGGGACTCGGGACGCGGATACGCAGTATTTT
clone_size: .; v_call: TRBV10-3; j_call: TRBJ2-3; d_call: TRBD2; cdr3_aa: CAISPQTSGRASDTQYF; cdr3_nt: TGTGCCATCAGCCCCCAGACTAGCGGGAGGGCCTCGGATACGCAGTATTTT
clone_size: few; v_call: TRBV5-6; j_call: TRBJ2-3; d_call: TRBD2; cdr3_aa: CASTRLAGTPRLTDTQYF; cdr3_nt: TGTGCCAGCACCCGTTTAGCGGGGACCCCGCGCCTCACAGATACGCAGTATTTT
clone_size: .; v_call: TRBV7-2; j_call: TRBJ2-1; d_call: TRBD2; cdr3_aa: CASSSMGLAGANEQFF; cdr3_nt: TGTGCCAGCAGCTCGATGGGACTAGCGGGAGCCAATGAGCAGTTCTTC
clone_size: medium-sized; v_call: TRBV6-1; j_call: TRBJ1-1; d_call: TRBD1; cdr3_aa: CASSYQGTVEAFF; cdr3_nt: TGTGCCAGCAGTTATCAAGGGACAGTTGAAGCTTTCTTT
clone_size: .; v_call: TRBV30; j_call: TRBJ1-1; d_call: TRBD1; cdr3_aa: CAWRPPGTGFRMGNTEAFF; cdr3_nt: TGTGCCTGGAGGCCTCCCGGGACAGGGTTTCGGATGGGGAACACTGAAGCTTTCTTT
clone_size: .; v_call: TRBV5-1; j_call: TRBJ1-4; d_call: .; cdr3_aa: CASRGSGRGNEKLFF; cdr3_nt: TGCGCCAGCAGGGGGAGCGGGCGCGGGAATGAAAAACTGTTTTTT
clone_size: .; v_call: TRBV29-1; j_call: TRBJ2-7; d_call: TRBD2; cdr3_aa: CSVLRPTSGGQYF; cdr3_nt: TGCAGCGTCCTCAGACCGACTAGCGGGGGCCAGTACTTC
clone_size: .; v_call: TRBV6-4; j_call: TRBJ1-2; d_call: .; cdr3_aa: CASSDLTGEYTF; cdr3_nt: TGTGCCAGCAGTGACCTGACAGGCGAGTACACCTTC
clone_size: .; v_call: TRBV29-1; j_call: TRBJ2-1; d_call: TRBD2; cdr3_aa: CSVDPPGGGYNEQFF; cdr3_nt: TGCAGCGTTGACCCTCCGGGAGGAGGCTACAATGAGCAGTTCTTC
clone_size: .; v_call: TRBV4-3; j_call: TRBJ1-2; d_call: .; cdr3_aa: CASSQVLGVLGYTF; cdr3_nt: TGCGCCAGCAGCCAAGTTTTAGGAGTTCTTGGCTACACCTTC
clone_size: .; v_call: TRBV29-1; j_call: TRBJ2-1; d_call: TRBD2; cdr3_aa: CSVAPSGGNEQFF; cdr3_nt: TGCAGCGTTGCCCCTAGCGGGGGCAATGAGCAGTTCTTC
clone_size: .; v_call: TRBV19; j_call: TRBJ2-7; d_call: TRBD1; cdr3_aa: CASSSTGGSTPAYEQYF; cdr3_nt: TGTGCCAGTAGTTCCACAGGGGGCTCCACTCCGGCCTACGAGCAGTACTTC
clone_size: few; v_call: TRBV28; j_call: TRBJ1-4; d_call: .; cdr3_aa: CASLEHGTNEKLFF; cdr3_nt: TGTGCCAGCCTTGAGCACGGGACTAATGAAAAACTGTTTTTT
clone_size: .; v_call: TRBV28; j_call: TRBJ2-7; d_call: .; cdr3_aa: CASSGQKSYEQYF; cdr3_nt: TGTGCCAGCAGTGGGCAGAAATCCTACGAGCAGTACTTC
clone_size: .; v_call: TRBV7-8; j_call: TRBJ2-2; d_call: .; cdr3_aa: CASSLDLGDQGELFF; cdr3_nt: TGTGCCAGCAGCTTAGATCTCGGGGATCAGGGGGAGCTGTTTTTT